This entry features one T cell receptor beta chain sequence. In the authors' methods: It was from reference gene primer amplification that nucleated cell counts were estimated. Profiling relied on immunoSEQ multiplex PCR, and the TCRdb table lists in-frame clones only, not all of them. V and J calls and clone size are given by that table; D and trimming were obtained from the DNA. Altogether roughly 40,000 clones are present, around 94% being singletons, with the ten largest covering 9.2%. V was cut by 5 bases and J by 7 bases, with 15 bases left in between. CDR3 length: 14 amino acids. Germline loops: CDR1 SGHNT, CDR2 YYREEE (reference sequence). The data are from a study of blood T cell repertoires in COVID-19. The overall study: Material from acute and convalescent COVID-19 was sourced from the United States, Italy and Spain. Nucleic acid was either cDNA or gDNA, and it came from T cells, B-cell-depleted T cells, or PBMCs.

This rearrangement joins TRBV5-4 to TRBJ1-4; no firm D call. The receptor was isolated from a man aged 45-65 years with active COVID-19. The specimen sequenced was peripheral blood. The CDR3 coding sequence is TGTGCCAGCAGAGCGGCAGGAGGTGGTGAAAAACTGTTTTTT. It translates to CASRAAGGGEKLFF.